These T cell receptor beta chains were read from a single sample in a study of patients and donors after allogeneic stem cell transplantation. TCRdb ran MiXCR on the RT-PCR reads and lists one entry per CDR3 protein. The sample shows around 240,000 distinct CDR3 sequences, roughly an eighth of them seen only once. Material: blood, either unsorted or a sorted T cell fraction (not recorded which). The origin of the receptors is a human donor who was either an allogeneic HSCT recipient or a stem cell or donor lymphocyte infusion donor (not recorded which). It is not recorded whose cells these are; they may come from a transplant donor. The CDR3 runs from the conserved cysteine through the conserved F or W. D genes are given only for firm matches. Size is stated for part of the rows, as once, few or many counts, or as a class when the clone is expanded.

TRBV6-1,-,few,TRBJ2-6,CASREHGAGANVLTF,TGTGCCAGCAGAGAACACGGTGCTGGGGCCAACGTCCTGACTTTC
TRBV10-3,-,many,TRBJ2-3,CAIQESQGNTQYF,TGTGCCATCCAGGAAAGCCAGGGAAATACGCAGTATTTT
TRBV7-9,-,many,TRBJ1-1,CASSLTGYAEAFF,TGTGCCAGCAGCTTAACAGGGTACGCTGAAGCTTTCTTT
TRBV27,-,-,TRBJ1-1,CASSRLRGGTEAFF,TGTGCCAGCAGTCGGTTACGGGGTGGCACTGAAGCTTTCTTT
TRBV1,-,-,TRBJ1-1,CTSSQLGGSSATEAFF,TGCACCAGCAGCCAATTAGGGGGTTCTTCGGCAACTGAAGCTTTCTTT
TRBV12-3/TRBV12-4,-,few,TRBJ2-7,CASNTDGSSYEQYF,TGTGCCAGCAACACTGACGGGAGCTCCTACGAGCAGTACTTC
TRBV4-1,TRBD1,many,TRBJ1-1,CASSQPGTGGTEAFF,TGCGCCAGCAGCCAGCCCGGGACAGGGGGTACTGAAGCTTTCTTT
TRBV12-3/TRBV12-4,-,few,TRBJ1-5,CASSRYGTVGTPQHF,TGTGCCAGCAGTAGATACGGGACGGTGGGGACGCCCCAGCATTTT
TRBV9,-,-,TRBJ1-3,CASSPPGTIYSENTIYF,TGTGCCAGCAGCCCTCCTGGGACAATTTATTCTGAAAACACCATATATTTT
TRBV6-1,TRBD2,-,TRBJ2-1,CASSGPSGGGEQFF,TGTGCCAGCAGTGGCCCTAGCGGGGGTGGTGAGCAGTTCTTC
TRBV12-3/TRBV12-4,-,many,TRBJ1-1,CASSFEGRGTEAFF,TGTGCCAGCAGTTTCGAGGGCCGGGGCACTGAAGCTTTCTTT
TRBV6-2/TRBV6-3,-,few,TRBJ1-2,CASSYFGFVTANDYGYTF,TGTGCCAGCAGTTACTTTGGGTTCGTCACAGCTAACGACTATGGCTACACCTTC
TRBV2,TRBD1,few,TRBJ2-7,CASSGTGSYEQYF,TGTGCCAGCAGTGGGACAGGATCCTACGAGCAGTACTTC
TRBV5-6,-,few,TRBJ2-1,CASTSRGGDEQFF,TGTGCCAGCACTTCCCGAGGGGGGGATGAGCAGTTCTTC
TRBV12-3/TRBV12-4,TRBD1,few,TRBJ1-3,CASSLMGQTGNTIYF,TGTGCCAGCAGTTTAATGGGACAGACTGGAAACACCATATATTTT
TRBV10-3,-,-,TRBJ2-5,CAISESNLETQYF,TGTGCCATCAGTGAGTCGAATTTAGAGACCCAGTACTTC
TRBV7-9,-,many,TRBJ2-2,CASSTRGNTGELFF,TGTGCCAGCAGCACTCGTGGCAACACCGGGGAGCTGTTTTTT
TRBV6-5,-,few,TRBJ2-1,CASRPGPGEQFF,TGTGCCAGCAGACCGGGACCAGGGGAGCAGTTCTTC
TRBV6-1,-,-,TRBJ1-2,CASSGGGAVGYTF,TGTGCCAGCAGCGGCGGGGGGGCCGTGGGCTACACCTTC
TRBV12-3/TRBV12-4,TRBD1,-,TRBJ1-4,CASRGQVSNEKLFF,TGTGCCAGCAGGGGACAGGTATCTAATGAAAAACTGTTTTTT
TRBV9,-,few,TRBJ1-3,CASSVAGGGNTIYF,TGTGCCAGCAGCGTAGCAGGCGGTGGAAACACGATATATTTT
TRBV6-2/TRBV6-3,-,many,TRBJ1-1,CASSYRTVNTEAFF,TGTGCCAGCAGTTACCGGACGGTGAACACTGAAGCTTTCTTT
TRBV2,-,-,TRBJ2-3,CASGRSGTQYF,TGTGCCAGCGGGCGCTCCGGTACGCAGTATTTT
TRBV30,-,-,TRBJ2-3,CAWTGPPADTQYF,TGTGCCTGGACAGGACCTCCCGCAGATACGCAGTATTTT
TRBV5-1,-,many,TRBJ1-1,CASSGTGTMNTEAFF,TGCGCCAGCAGCGGGACGGGAACTATGAACACTGAAGCTTTCTTT
TRBV7-9,-,many,TRBJ1-4,CASSLEGGGSEKLFF,TGTGCCAGCAGCTTAGAAGGAGGAGGGAGTGAAAAACTGTTTTTT
TRBV27,-,few,TRBJ1-2,CASSFIGQDTF,TGTGCCAGCAGTTTTATAGGACAAGACACCTTC
TRBV5-1,-,-,TRBJ2-3,CASSPGLILGTQYF,TGCGCCAGCAGCCCGGGACTTATCCTCGGTACGCAGTATTTT
TRBV19,TRBD2,few,TRBJ2-5,CASTPAGGPQETQYF,TGTGCCAGTACCCCAGCGGGGGGGCCCCAAGAGACCCAGTACTTC
TRBV11-3,-,few,TRBJ1-2,CASSLSGRDYTF,TGTGCCAGCAGCTTATCTGGGCGGGACTACACCTTC
TRBV7-2,-,few,TRBJ2-2,CASSMTTGGLGLFF,TGTGCCAGCAGCATGACGACGGGTGGCTTAGGGCTGTTTTTT
TRBV27,TRBD2,-,TRBJ2-7,CASSLTSGSRDEQYF,TGTGCCAGCAGTTTGACTAGCGGGAGTAGGGACGAGCAGTACTTC
TRBV20-1,-,many,TRBJ2-5,CSAGEPQTQYF,TGCAGTGCTGGAGAACCACAGACCCAGTACTTC
TRBV12-3/TRBV12-4,TRBD2,-,TRBJ2-7,CASGGTGGSYEQYF,TGTGCCAGCGGTGGGACGGGGGGCTCCTACGAGCAGTACTTC
TRBV12-3/TRBV12-4,TRBD2,many,TRBJ2-7,CASSQGGGGSYEQYF,TGTGCCAGCAGCCAAGGCGGCGGGGGGTCCTACGAGCAGTACTTC
TRBV27,TRBD1,few,TRBJ1-5,CASMKTGMGNQPQHF,TGTGCCAGCATGAAGACAGGGATGGGCAATCAGCCCCAGCATTTT
TRBV5-6,TRBD2,-,TRBJ2-7,CASSLRGTRAEQYF,TGTGCCAGCAGCTTGCGCGGGACTAGAGCCGAGCAGTACTTC
TRBV6-1,TRBD1,-,TRBJ2-1,CAAGSEAGGSFNEQFF,TGTGCCGCGGGGAGTGAGGCAGGGGGCTCTTTCAATGAGCAGTTCTTC
TRBV20-1,TRBD2,few,TRBJ2-5,CSARDRTGGGETQYF,TGCAGTGCTAGAGACCGCACGGGGGGAGGAGAGACCCAGTACTTC